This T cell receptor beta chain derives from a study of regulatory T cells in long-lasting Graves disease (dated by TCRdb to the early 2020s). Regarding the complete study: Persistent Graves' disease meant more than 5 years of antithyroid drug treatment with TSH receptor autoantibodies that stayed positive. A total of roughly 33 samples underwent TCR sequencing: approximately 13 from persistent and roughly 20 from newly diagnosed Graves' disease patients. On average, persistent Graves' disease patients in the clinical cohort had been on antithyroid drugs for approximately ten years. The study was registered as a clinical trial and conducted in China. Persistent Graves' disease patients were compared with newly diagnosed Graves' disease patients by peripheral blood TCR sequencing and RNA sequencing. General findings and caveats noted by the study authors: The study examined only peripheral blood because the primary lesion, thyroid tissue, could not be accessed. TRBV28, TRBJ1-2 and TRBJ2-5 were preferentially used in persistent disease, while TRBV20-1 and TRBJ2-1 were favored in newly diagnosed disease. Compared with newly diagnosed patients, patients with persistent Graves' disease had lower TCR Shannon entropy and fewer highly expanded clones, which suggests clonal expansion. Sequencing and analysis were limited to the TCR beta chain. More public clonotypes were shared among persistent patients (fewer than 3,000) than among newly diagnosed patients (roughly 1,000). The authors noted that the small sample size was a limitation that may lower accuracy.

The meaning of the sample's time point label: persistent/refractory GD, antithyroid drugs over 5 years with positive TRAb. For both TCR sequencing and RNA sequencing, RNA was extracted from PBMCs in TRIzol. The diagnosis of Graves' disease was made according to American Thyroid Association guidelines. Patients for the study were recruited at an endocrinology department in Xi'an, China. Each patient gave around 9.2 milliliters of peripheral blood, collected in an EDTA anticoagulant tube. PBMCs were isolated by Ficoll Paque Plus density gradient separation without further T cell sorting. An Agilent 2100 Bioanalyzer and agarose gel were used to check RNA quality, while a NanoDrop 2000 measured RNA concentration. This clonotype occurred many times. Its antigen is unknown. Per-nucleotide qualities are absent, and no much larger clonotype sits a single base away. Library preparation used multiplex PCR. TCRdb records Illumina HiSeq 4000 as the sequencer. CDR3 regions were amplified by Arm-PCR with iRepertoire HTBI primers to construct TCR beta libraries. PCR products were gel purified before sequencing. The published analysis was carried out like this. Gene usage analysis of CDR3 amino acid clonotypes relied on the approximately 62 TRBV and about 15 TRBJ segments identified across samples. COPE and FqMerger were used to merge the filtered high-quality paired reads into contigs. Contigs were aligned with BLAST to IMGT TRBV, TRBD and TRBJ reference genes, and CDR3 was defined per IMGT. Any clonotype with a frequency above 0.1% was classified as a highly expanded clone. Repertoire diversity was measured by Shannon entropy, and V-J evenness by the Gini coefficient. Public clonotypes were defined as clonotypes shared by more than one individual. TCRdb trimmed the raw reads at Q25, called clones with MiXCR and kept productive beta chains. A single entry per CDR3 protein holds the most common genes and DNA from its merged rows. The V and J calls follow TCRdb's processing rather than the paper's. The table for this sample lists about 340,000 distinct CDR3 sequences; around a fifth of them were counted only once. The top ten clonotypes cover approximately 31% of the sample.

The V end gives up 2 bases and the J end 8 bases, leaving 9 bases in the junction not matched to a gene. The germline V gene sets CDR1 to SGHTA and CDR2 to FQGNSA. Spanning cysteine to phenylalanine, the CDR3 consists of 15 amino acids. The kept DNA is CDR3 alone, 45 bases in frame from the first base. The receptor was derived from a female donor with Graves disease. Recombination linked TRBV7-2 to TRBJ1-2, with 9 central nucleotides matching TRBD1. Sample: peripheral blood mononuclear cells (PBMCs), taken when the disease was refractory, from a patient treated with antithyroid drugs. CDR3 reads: CASSLFWTGDKGYTF. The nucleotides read TGTGCCAGCAGCTTATTCTGGACAGGGGACAAGGGCTACACCTTC.